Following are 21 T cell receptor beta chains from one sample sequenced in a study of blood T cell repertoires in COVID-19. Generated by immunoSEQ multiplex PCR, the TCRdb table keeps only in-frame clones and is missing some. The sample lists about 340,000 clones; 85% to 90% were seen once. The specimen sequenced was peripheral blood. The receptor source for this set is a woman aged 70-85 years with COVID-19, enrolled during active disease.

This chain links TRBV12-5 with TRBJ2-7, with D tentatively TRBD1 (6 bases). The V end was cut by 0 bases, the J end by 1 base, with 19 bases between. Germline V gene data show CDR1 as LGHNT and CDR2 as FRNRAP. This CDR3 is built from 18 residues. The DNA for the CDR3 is TGTGCTAGTGGTTTGGTGACAATGCAGGGGAGATTATCCTACGAGCAGTACTTC. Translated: CASGLVTMQGRLSYEQYF.

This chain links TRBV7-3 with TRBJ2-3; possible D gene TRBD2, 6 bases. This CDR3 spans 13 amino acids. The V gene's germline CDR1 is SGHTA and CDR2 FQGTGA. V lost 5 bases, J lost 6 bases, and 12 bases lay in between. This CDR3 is CASSTGTPDTQYF. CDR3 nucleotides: TGTGCCAGCAGCACGGGGACTCCGGATACGCAGTATTTT.

The CDR3 sequence is CASSLEQSELFF. DNA of the CDR3: TGTGCCAGCAGCTTAGAACAGTCCGAGCTGTTTTTT. The chain links TRBV7-9 to TRBJ2-2; D unclear. Germline V gives CDR1 SEHNR, CDR2 FQNEAQ (reference sequence). The CDR3 totals 12 residues. The germline V and J ends were trimmed by 1 base and 11 bases, with 8 bases remaining between them.

The CDR3 DNA follows: TGTGCCAGCAGCTTGGGGGCAGGATTTAACACTGAAGCTTTCTTT. It encodes CASSLGAGFNTEAFF. The rearrangement links TRBV5-4 to TRBJ1-1; D unclear. Germline values: CDR1 SGHNT, CDR2 YYREEE (reference sequence). The CDR3 runs 15 residues. The V and J ends lost 0 bases and 2 bases respectively, with 11 bases between them.

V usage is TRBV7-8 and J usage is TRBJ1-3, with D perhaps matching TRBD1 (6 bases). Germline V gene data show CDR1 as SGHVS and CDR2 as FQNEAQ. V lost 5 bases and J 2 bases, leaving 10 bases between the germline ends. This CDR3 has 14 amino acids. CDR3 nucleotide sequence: TGTGCCAGCAGCACCCGACAGGCTGGAAACACCATATATTTT. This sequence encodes CASSTRQAGNTIYF.

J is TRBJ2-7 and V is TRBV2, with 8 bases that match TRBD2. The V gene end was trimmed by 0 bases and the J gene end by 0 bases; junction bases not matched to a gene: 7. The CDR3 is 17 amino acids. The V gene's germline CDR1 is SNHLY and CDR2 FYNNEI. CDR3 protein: CASSEARRGTSSYEQYF. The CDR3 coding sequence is TGTGCCAGCAGTGAAGCGAGGCGGGGGACTAGCTCCTACGAGCAGTACTTC.

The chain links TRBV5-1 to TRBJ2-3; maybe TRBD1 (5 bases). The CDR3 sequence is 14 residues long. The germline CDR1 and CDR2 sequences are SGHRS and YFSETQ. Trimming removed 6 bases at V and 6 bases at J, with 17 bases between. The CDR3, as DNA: TGCGCCAGCAAGGGGCTGTACGAGGCGGATACGCAGTATTTT. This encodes CASKGLYEADTQYF.

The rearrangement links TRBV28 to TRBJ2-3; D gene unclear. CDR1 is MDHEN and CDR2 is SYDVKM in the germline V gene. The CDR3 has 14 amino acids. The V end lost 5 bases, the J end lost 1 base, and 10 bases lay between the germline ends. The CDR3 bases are TGTGCCAGCAGTCAGTTGTTGGGCACAGATACGCAGTATTTT. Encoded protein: CASSQLLGTDTQYF.

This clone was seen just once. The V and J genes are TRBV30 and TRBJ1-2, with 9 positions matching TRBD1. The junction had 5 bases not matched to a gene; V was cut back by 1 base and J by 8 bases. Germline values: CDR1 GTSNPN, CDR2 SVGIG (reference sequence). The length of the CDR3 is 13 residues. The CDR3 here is CAWSEGTGNGYTF. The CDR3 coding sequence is TGTGCCTGGAGTGAGGGGACAGGGAACGGCTACACCTTC.

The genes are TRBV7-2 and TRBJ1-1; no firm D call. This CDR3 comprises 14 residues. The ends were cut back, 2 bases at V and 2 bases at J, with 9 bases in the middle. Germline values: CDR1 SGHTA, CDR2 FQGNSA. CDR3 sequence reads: CASSLYPGNTEAFF. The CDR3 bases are TGTGCCAGCAGCTTATATCCGGGAAACACTGAAGCTTTCTTT.

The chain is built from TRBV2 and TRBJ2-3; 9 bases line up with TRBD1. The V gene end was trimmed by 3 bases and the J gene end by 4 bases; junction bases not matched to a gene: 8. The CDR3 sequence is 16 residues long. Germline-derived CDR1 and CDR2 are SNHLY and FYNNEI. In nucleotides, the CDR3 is TGTGCCAGCAGTGATGATTGGACAGGGGTAGCAGATACGCAGTATTTT. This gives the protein CASSDDWTGVADTQYF.

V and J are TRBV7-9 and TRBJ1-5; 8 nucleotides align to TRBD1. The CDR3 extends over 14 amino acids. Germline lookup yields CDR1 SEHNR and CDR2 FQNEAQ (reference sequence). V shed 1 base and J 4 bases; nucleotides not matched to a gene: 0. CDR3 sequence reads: CASSLGTGNQPQHF. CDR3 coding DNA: TGTGCCAGCAGCTTAGGGACAGGGAATCAGCCCCAGCATTTT.

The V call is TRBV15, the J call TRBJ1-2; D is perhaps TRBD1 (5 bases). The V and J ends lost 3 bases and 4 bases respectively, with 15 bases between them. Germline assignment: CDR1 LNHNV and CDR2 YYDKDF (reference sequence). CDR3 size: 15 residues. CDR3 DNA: TGTGCCACCAGCAGTGGGAAGGGGATGAGCTATGGCTACACCTTC. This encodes CATSSGKGMSYGYTF.

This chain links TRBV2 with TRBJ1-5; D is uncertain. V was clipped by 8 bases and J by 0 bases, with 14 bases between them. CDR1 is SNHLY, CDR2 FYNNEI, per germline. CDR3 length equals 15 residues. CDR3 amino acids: CASRGSTNSNQPQHF. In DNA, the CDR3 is TGTGCCAGCCGAGGGTCTACGAATAGCAATCAGCCCCAGCATTTT.

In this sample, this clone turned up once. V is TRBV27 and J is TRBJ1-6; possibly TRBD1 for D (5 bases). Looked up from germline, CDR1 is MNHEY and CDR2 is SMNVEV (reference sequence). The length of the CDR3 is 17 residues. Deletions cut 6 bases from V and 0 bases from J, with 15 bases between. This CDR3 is CASRSTGGSSYNSPLHF. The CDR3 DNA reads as TGTGCCAGCAGATCGACTGGGGGGAGCTCCTATAATTCACCCCTCCACTTT.

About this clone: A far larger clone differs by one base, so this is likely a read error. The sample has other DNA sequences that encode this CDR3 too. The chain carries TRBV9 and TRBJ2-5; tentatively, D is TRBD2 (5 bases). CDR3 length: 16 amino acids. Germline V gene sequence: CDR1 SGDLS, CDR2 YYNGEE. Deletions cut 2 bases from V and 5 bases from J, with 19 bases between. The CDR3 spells CASSVASREVGETQYF. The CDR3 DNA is TGTGCCAGCAGCGTTGCGTCGAGGGAAGTAGGGGAGACCCAGTACTTC. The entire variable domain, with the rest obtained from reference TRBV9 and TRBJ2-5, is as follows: DSGVTQTPKHLITATGQRVTLRCSPRSGDLSVYWYQQSLDQGLQFLIQYYNGEERAKGNILERFSAQQFPDLHSELNLSSLELGDSALYFCASSVASREVGETQYFGPGTRLLVL.

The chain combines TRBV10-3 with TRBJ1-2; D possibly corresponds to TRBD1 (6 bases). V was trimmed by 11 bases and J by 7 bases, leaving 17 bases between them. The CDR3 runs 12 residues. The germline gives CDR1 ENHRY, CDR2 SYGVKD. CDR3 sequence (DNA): TGTGCCCTCTCGACAGGAGACATTGGCTACACCTTC. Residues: CALSTGDIGYTF.

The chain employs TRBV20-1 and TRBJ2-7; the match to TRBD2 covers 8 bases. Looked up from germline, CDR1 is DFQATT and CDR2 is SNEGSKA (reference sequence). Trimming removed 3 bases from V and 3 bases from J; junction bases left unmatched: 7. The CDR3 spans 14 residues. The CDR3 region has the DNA TGCAGTGCTAGTCCCCAGCGGGGGAACTACGAGCAGTACTTC. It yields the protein CSASPQRGNYEQYF.

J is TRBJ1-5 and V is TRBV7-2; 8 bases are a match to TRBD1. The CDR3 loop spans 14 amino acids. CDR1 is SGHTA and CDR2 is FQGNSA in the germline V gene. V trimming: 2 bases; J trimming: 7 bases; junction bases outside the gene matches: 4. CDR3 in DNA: TGTGCCAGCAGCTTACAGGGGGCTTGGCAGCCCCAGCATTTT. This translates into CASSLQGAWQPQHF.

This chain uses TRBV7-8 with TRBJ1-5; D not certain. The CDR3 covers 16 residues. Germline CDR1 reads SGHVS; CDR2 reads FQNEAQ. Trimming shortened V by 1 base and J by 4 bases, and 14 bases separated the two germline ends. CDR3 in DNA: TGTGCCAGCAGCTTAGACGGGGTAAAGGGAAATCAGCCCCAGCATTTT. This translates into CASSLDGVKGNQPQHF.

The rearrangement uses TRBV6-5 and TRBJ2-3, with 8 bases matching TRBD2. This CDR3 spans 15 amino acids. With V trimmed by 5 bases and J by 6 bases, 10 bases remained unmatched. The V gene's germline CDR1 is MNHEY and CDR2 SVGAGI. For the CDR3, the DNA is TGTGCCAGCAGTCAAACTAGCGGCCCCACGGATACGCAGTATTTT. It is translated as CASSQTSGPTDTQYF.